This entry features one T cell receptor beta chain sequence. Its matching antigen is unknown. The data stem from a study of cytomegalovirus exposure and HLA in healthy donors. Study-level findings and limits: Relative to the approximately 680-donor mean, N-insertions were reportedly fewer in an Asian-associated ancestry cluster in a later analysis. What TCR beta sequences reportedly achieved was accurate prediction of HLA-A and HLA-B alleles in most subjects. Later work found most CMV-associated TCR beta chains apparently HLA-restricted.

V shed 4 bases, J shed 3 bases, and the junction held 12 bases outside the gene matches. Per the germline V gene, CDR1 is MNHEY and CDR2 is SVGAGI. CDR3 length: 16 residues. PCR used 60 Vbeta primers and 13 Jbeta primers. Authors' analysis steps: Roughly 11 million shared chains were among about 80 million unique TCR beta chains counted in a later analysis. TCRdb's copy holds only in-frame clones and misses some; the assay was immunoSEQ multiplex PCR. That table is the source of V, J and clone size, and D and trimming were worked out from the DNA. Seen here are 150,000 to 200,000 clones, around 82% observed once, and the top ten hold 1.5% to 2%.

The source material was PBMCs. The sequence was obtained from a man between 18 and 35 years old in good health and CMV-seronegative. The chain recombines TRBV6-5 with TRBJ2-7; 7 nucleotides line up with TRBD1. CDR3 region: CASSSDRQGRLYEQYF. CDR3 in DNA: TGTGCCAGCAGTTCTGATAGACAGGGAAGACTCTACGAGCAGTACTTC.